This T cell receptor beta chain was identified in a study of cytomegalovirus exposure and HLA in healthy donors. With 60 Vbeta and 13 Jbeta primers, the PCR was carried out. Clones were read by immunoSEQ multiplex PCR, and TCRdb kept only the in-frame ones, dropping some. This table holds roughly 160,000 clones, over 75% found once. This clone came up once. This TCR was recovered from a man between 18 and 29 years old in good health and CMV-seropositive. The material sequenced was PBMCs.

CDR3 coding DNA: TGTGCCAGCAGGGCCCAAGGCAGGGACACTGAAGCTTTCTTT. Protein product: CASRAQGRDTEAFF. This chain links TRBV27 with TRBJ1-1; possible D gene TRBD1, 5 bases. Germline-derived CDR1 and CDR2 are MNHEY and SMNVEV (reference sequence). V was shortened by 6 bases and J by 3 bases, with 14 bases between the two germline ends. This CDR3 has 14 amino acids.